This T cell receptor (beta chain) was retrieved from a study of T cells after yellow fever vaccination. Across the study: Preparing low-cell-number fractions relied on SMART-Seq v4 Ultra Low Input.

Study results and limitations: Clones that expanded after primary vaccination mostly reappeared after the booster (roughly 96% CD4, 88% CD8). CD4 and CD8 compartments shared a small share of clonotypes, likely from convergent recombination.

The TCR cDNA carried a universal primer site and UMIs from 5'RACE template switching. In TCRdb, the 5' RACE reads were re-called with MiXCR into one record per CDR3 protein. This sample has some 400,000 distinct CDR3 sequences, with roughly a sixth found just once. The CDR3 extends over 18 amino acids. V dropped 4 bases and J dropped 6; count of bases not matched to a gene: 16. Germline CDR1 and CDR2: KGHDR and SFDVKD. Concerning this clonotype: Its target is not known.

The clonotype was recovered from a man aged 18 to 30 who received the YFV17D yellow fever vaccine. V usage is TRBV24-1 and J usage is TRBJ2-1; 8 positions match TRBD1. The specimen comprised PBMCs, sampled before the yellow fever booster vaccination. CDR3 nucleotide sequence: TGTGCCACCAGTGACCCCCCGCAGGGGGCCCAACACGGCAATGAGCAGTTCTTC. Protein: CATSDPPQGAQHGNEQFF.